Listed here are 14 T cell receptor beta chains from one sample, sequenced in a study of cytomegalovirus exposure and HLA in healthy donors. Primers: 60 Vbeta forward and 13 Jbeta reverse. Data came from immunoSEQ multiplex PCR; TCRdb stores just in-frame clones and leaves some out. The repertoire includes 75,000 to 95,000 clones, less than 80% of them detected once, and around a fifth sits in the top ten. Material for sequencing was PBMCs. The receptors come from a woman in her fifties or sixties in good health and CMV-seropositive.

Only a few counts were recorded for this clone. The chain recombines TRBV7-9 with TRBJ2-5; TRBD1 matches at 8 bases. The end of the DNA aligns better with TRBJ2-7, so the J call may be wrong. This CDR3 spans 16 amino acids. Germline lookup yields CDR1 SEHNR and CDR2 FQNEAQ (reference sequence). Here the CDR3 reads CASSTGDRQFPYEQYF. The CDR3 nucleotides are TGTGCCAGCAGCACGGGGGACAGGCAGTTCCCCTACGAGCAGTACTTC.

This chain uses TRBV28 with TRBJ2-7, with 9 nucleotides matching TRBD1. V lost 4 bases and J lost 7; bases outside the gene matches: 11. Germline V lookup: CDR1 MDHEN, CDR2 SYDVKM. This CDR3 region has 15 residues. The CDR3 protein is CASSSAGTGSEEQYF. The CDR3 region has the DNA TGTGCCAGCAGTTCGGCCGGGACAGGGTCGGAAGAGCAGTACTTC.

This clone was seen only a few times. This chain uses TRBV6-5 with TRBJ1-6, with D uncertain. The CDR3 has 16 amino acids. Germline V gene data show CDR1 as MNHEY and CDR2 as SVGAGI. The ends were cut back, 0 bases at V and 10 bases at J, with 16 bases in the middle. The CDR3 loop reads CASSYSEADLVSPLHF. The CDR3, as DNA: TGTGCCAGCAGTTACTCGGAGGCAGACTTGGTCTCACCCCTCCACTTT.

This chain joins TRBV6-5 and TRBJ2-7; 10 bases agree with TRBD1. The trim removed 3 bases at V and 3 bases at J, leaving 5 bases unmatched. Per germline, CDR1 MNHEY and CDR2 SVGAGI. The CDR3 consists of 15 residues. The CDR3 reads CASSYRDRGFYEQYF. The CDR3 coding sequence is TGTGCCAGCAGTTATCGGGACAGGGGTTTCTACGAGCAGTACTTC.

V and J are TRBV18 and TRBJ2-1; the match to TRBD2 covers 11 bases. The CDR3 loop spans 16 amino acids. Germline trimming cut 1 base from V and 7 bases from J; bases unmatched to any gene: 6. Germline values: CDR1 KGHSH, CDR2 LQKENI. The CDR3 reads CASSPRGLAVENEQFF. The CDR3 DNA follows: TGTGCCAGCTCACCACGGGGACTAGCGGTTGAGAATGAGCAGTTCTTC. The full variable domain, rest sourced from reference TRBV18 and TRBJ2-1, is NAGVMQNPRHLVRRRGQEARLRCSPMKGHSHVYWYRQLPEEGLKFMVYLQKENIIDESGMPKERFSAEFPKEGPSILRIQQVVRGDSAAYFCASSPRGLAVENEQFFGPGTRLTVL.

This clone has just a few counts. The V gene is TRBV15, the J gene TRBJ1-2; 8 bases align to TRBD1. V lost 0 bases, J lost 0 bases, and 9 bases stayed unmatched. Per the germline V gene, CDR1 is LNHNV and CDR2 is YYDKDF (reference sequence). This CDR3 contains 18 residues. CDR3 in DNA: TGTGCCACCAGCAGAGAGCTCAGGACAGGGCCTTCTAACTATGGCTACACCTTC. Translated, it gives CATSRELRTGPSNYGYTF.

This chain uses TRBV7-9 with TRBJ2-1; D call uncertain. Germline V CDR1 and CDR2: SEHNR, FQNEAQ (reference sequence). The CDR3 runs to 13 residues. Deletions cut 1 base from V and 7 bases from J, with 8 bases between. CDR3: CASSLVTLNEQFF. The CDR3 region has the DNA TGTGCCAGCAGCTTAGTCACTCTTAATGAGCAGTTCTTC.

The genes are TRBV30 and TRBJ1-6; D not certain. The length of the CDR3 is 13 residues. CDR1 and CDR2 (germline): GTSNPN, SVGIG (reference sequence). V lost 2 bases to trimming and J lost 6 bases, with 8 bases between them. CDR3: CAWSNRGNSPLHF. The DNA for the CDR3 is TGTGCCTGGAGTAACCGGGGTAATTCACCCCTCCACTTT.

This chain connects TRBV11-2 to TRBJ2-3, with D tentatively TRBD2 (7 bases). Deletions cut 5 bases from V and 2 bases from J, with 14 bases between. Germline V CDR1 and CDR2: SGHAT, FQNNGV. This CDR3 is built from 15 residues. For the CDR3, the DNA is TGTGCCAGCAGCCTGAGGGGGGGGTTCACAGATACGCAGTATTTT. Translation gives CASSLRGGFTDTQYF.

This clone was counted a few times. This chain uses TRBV19 with TRBJ2-5; 9 bases are a match to TRBD1. Germline V lookup: CDR1 LNHDA, CDR2 SQIVND (reference sequence). This CDR3 is 14 amino acids long. With V trimmed by 5 bases and J by 4 bases, 5 bases remained unmatched. The CDR3 DNA follows: TGTGCCAGTAGTGTACAGGGGGCCTTAGAGACCCAGTACTTC. Its protein product is CASSVQGALETQYF.

The V call is TRBV28, the J call TRBJ2-7; 8 bases align to TRBD2. The V segment lost 1 base and the J segment 3 bases; nucleotides outside the gene matches: 2. Germline V CDR1 and CDR2: MDHEN, SYDVKM. The length of the CDR3 is 14 residues. The CDR3, as DNA: TGTGCCAGCAGTTTATTCGGGGGGGACTACGAGCAGTACTTC. Translated: CASSLFGGDYEQYF. Together with reference TRBV28 and TRBJ2-7, the CDR3 gives the full variable domain: DVKVTQSSRYLVKRTGEKVFLECVQDMDHENMFWYRQDPGLGLRLIYFSYDVKMKEKGDIPEGYSVSREKKERFSLILESASTNQTSMYLCASSLFGGDYEQYFGPGTRLTVT.

V and J are TRBV6-1 and TRBJ1-2; no clear D gene. With 0 bases removed from V and 4 bases from J, the gap between germline ends came to 3 bases. Germline CDR1 and CDR2: MNHNS and SASEGT. The CDR3 extends over 12 amino acids. CDR3 protein: CASSEAVYGYTF. CDR3 nucleotide sequence: TGTGCCAGCAGTGAAGCCGTCTATGGCTACACCTTC.

This chain connects TRBV2 to TRBJ2-1, with D perhaps TRBD2 (5 bases). The CDR3 length is 18 residues. In germline, CDR1 is SNHLY, CDR2 FYNNEI. V lost 4 bases and J lost 3, with 22 bases in between. In DNA form, the CDR3 reads TGTGCCAGCAGTGGGGGAGTATTGCAACCCGAGTTCTACAATGAGCAGTTCTTC. Amino acid sequence: CASSGGVLQPEFYNEQFF.

The CDR3 here is CASSPTGTGELFF. Written as DNA, the CDR3 is TGTGCCAGCAGCCCGACAGGTACCGGGGAGCTGTTTTTT. This chain uses TRBV11-2 with TRBJ2-2; a weak D match, TRBD1 (6 bases). V lost 5 bases and J lost 5, with 9 bases in between. The CDR3 covers 13 residues. CDR1 is SGHAT, CDR2 FQNNGV, per germline. The entire variable domain, with the rest obtained from reference TRBV11-2 and TRBJ2-2, is as follows: EAGVAQSPRYKIIEKRQSVAFWCNPISGHATLYWYQQILGQGPKLLIQFQNNGVVDDSQLPKDRFSAERLKGVDSTLKIQPAKLEDSAVYLCASSPTGTGELFFGEGSRLTVL.